One and the same sample provided the 20 T cell receptor beta chains below, sequenced in a study of blood T cells in healthy people across ages. Through a sample-barcoded 5' primer and a J-beta primer mix, a second PCR was run for roughly 7 to 11 cycles. TCRdb analysed the 5' RACE reads with MiXCR anew, one entry per CDR3 protein. Here the sample spans hundreds of thousands of distinct CDR3 sequences, about 53% being singletons. Material: blood. These receptors all come from a man in his 60s in good health.

V is TRBV20-1 and J is TRBJ2-4; no reliable D call. Germline V gene lookup returns CDR1 DFQATT and CDR2 SNEGSKA (reference sequence). V lost 6 bases and J lost 7, with 13 bases in between. This CDR3 comprises 12 residues. The CDR3 nucleotides read TGCAGTGCAACGGCAGGAATGAACATTCAGTACTTC. Its protein product is CSATAGMNIQYF.

This chain joins TRBV5-5 and TRBJ2-6; 8 bases agree with TRBD2. Germline CDR1 SGHKS, CDR2 YYEKEE (reference sequence). The length of the CDR3 is 17 residues. With V trimmed by 0 bases and J by 2 bases, 4 bases remained unmatched. Written as DNA, the CDR3 is TGTGCCAGCAGCTTGGCCGGGGGGGGAACTGGGGCCAACGTCCTGACTTTC. It is translated as CASSLAGGGTGANVLTF.

This clonotype has only a few counts. The junction departs from the called germline gene at one end, perhaps through a read error. The J gene is TRBJ1-5, the V gene TRBV12-3 or TRBV12-4; 9 positions match TRBD1. This CDR3 has 14 amino acids. The CDR3 nucleotides are TGTGCCAGCAGTTTTACAGGGGGCAACCAGCCCCAGCATTTT. Amino acid sequence: CASSFTGGNQPQHF.

This chain connects TRBV5-1 to TRBJ1-3; D not certain. From germline, CDR1 is SGHRS and CDR2 YFSETQ. This CDR3 has 14 residues. Between the trimmed V and J ends, which lost 3 bases and 0 bases, there was a span of 7 bases. CDR3 nucleotide sequence: TGCGCCAGCAGCTCGGATTTCTCTGGAAACACCATATATTTT. This sequence encodes CASSSDFSGNTIYF. The full variable domain, with the rest looked up from reference TRBV5-1 and TRBJ1-3, is KAGVTQTPRYLIKTRGQQVTLSCSPISGHRSVSWYQQTPGQGLQFLFEYFSETQRNKGNFPGRFSGRQFSNSRSEMNVSTLELGDSALYLCASSSDFSGNTIYFGEGSWLTVV.

This rearrangement joins TRBV20-1 to TRBJ2-1, with TRBD2 identical over 8 bases. After removal of 0 bases from V and 4 bases from J, the junction contained 5 bases not matched to a gene. Germline values: CDR1 DFQATT, CDR2 SNEGSKA (reference sequence). CDR3 length: 15 amino acids. The CDR3 spells CSAREAGGRYNEQFF. The CDR3 bases are TGCAGTGCTAGAGAGGCGGGGGGCCGTTACAATGAGCAGTTCTTC.

This rearrangement joins TRBV5-4 to TRBJ2-7; 15 nucleotides agree with TRBD2. TRBJ2-1 matches the DNA end more closely, so the J call is doubtful. This CDR3 is 17 amino acids long. CDR1 is SGHNT and CDR2 is YYREEE in the germline V gene (reference sequence). The CDR3 sequence: CASSPGTSGGFGGEQFF. In DNA form, the CDR3 reads TGTGCCAGCAGCCCTGGGACTAGCGGGGGGTTTGGGGGTGAGCAGTTCTTC.

This clonotype was picked up a small number of times. The gene calls are TRBV7-9 and TRBJ2-7; 13 positions match TRBD2. CDR3 length: 16 amino acids. Per germline, CDR1 SEHNR and CDR2 FQNEAQ (reference sequence). The V gene end was trimmed by 4 bases and the J gene end by 3 bases; junction bases not matched to a gene: 6. The CDR3 nucleotides read TGTGCCAGCAGCTATGGGACTAGCGGGGAACTCTACGAGCAGTACTTC. It is translated as CASSYGTSGELYEQYF.

The chain uses TRBV3-1 and TRBJ2-5; D not resolved. The CDR3 has 14 amino acids. V was shortened by 3 bases and J by 7 bases, with 15 bases between the two germline ends. CDR1 and CDR2 from the germline V gene are LGHDT and YNNKEL (reference sequence). CDR3 DNA: TGTGCCAGCAGCCAGGCCCTTGGATACGGGACCCAGTACTTC. Translated: CASSQALGYGTQYF.

The V gene is TRBV11-2, the J gene TRBJ1-6; D is undetermined. Trimming took off 6 bases at V and 8 bases at J, with 14 bases between the two ends. Germline V CDR1 and CDR2: SGHAT, FQNNGV. The CDR3 contains 14 residues. The CDR3 DNA sequence: TGTGCCAGCAGTTCCGTAGGTTCGCATTCACCCCTCCACTTT. It encodes CASSSVGSHSPLHF.

A note on this clonotype: Lacking the conserved final phenylalanine or tryptophan, this CDR3 likely reflects a read error. The CDR3 DNA sequence: TGCGCCAGCAGCTTGGCCCAAGAGACCCAGTACTCC. Translating gives CASSLAQETQYS. V is TRBV5-1 and J is TRBJ2-5; D gene uncertain. The CDR3 has 12 residues. V lost 0 bases, J lost 1 base, and 1 base lay in between. In germline, CDR1 is SGHRS, CDR2 YFSETQ.

The chain employs TRBV7-2 and TRBJ2-1; no firm D call. Trimming shortened V by 4 bases and J by 4 bases, and 8 bases separated the two germline ends. Per germline, CDR1 SGHTA and CDR2 FQGNSA. This CDR3 region has 13 residues. Written as DNA, the CDR3 is TGTGCCAGCAGCTCGGCCTATTACAATGAGCAGTTCTTC. Translating gives CASSSAYYNEQFF.

A note on this clonotype: This sequence may be a read error, since a much larger clone differs from it by one base. The CDR3 region has the DNA TGCAGCGCTACTAGCGGGATAGACAATGAGCAGTTCTTC. Amino acids: CSATSGIDNEQFF. The chain has TRBV29-1 and TRBJ2-1; 10 nucleotides match TRBD2. CDR1 is SQVTM and CDR2 is ANQGSEA in the germline V gene. CDR3 length: 13 residues. The junction had 5 bases not matched to a gene; V was cut back by 7 bases and J by 5 bases.

This chain connects TRBV6-4 to TRBJ2-7; perhaps TRBD1 as D (6 bases). Germline values: CDR1 MRHNA, CDR2 SNTAGT. This CDR3 spans 14 amino acids. Trimming shortened V by 6 bases and J by 0 bases, and 12 bases separated the two germline ends. The CDR3 protein is CASRPDRLSYEQYF. As DNA, the CDR3 is TGTGCCAGCAGGCCTGACAGGCTCTCCTACGAGCAGTACTTC.

This clonotype has only a few counts. The rearrangement joins TRBV6-6 to TRBJ2-5; 9 positions agree with TRBD1. The last part of the DNA fits TRBJ2-7 better; the J call may be wrong. Germline values: CDR1 MNHNY, CDR2 SVGAGI (reference sequence). This CDR3 has 15 residues. The CDR3 here is CASSYSTGQGAEQYF. CDR3 coding DNA: TGTGCCAGCAGTTACTCGACGGGACAGGGTGCCGAGCAGTACTTC.

DNA of the CDR3: TGTGCCAGCAGCGTAGCGGTCCGTTCTGGTGAAAAACTGTTTTTT. Translated: CASSVAVRSGEKLFF. The rearrangement uses TRBV9 and TRBJ1-4; D unclear. The CDR3 is 15 amino acids. Trimming pared 0 bases from V and 7 bases from J, leaving 13 bases between. Germline values: CDR1 SGDLS, CDR2 YYNGEE.

This clonotype has a handful of counts. This chain joins TRBV20-1 and TRBJ1-2; D call uncertain. V was trimmed by 4 bases and J by 5 bases, leaving 5 bases between them. CDR3 length equals 10 residues. The germline CDR1 and CDR2 sequences are DFQATT and SNEGSKA (reference sequence). CDR3 coding DNA: TGCAGTGCTAAGAGATATGGCTACACCTTC. Its protein product is CSAKRYGYTF.

The rearrangement links TRBV10-3 to TRBJ2-5, with TRBD1 matching 10 bases. J gave up 2 bases and V 5 bases, and 8 bases lay outside the gene matches. Germline V lookup: CDR1 ENHRY, CDR2 SYGVKD. The CDR3 is 16 residues long. The CDR3 nucleotides read TGTGCCATCAGTATAACGGACAGGGGGGTACAAGAGACCCAGTACTTC. As protein: CAISITDRGVQETQYF.

The V gene is TRBV24-1, the J gene TRBJ2-5, with 9 bases aligning to TRBD1. The CDR3 is made up of 14 amino acids. Germline V gene sequence: CDR1 KGHDR, CDR2 SFDVKD. Trimming at V came to 10 bases and at J to 4 bases, leaving 9 bases not matched to a gene. This CDR3 reads CATRGQGQGETQYF. The CDR3 DNA reads TGTGCCACTAGAGGACAGGGGCAGGGAGAGACCCAGTACTTC.

The V gene is TRBV20-1, the J gene TRBJ2-1; either TRBD1 or TRBD2 may fit D (5 bases each). CDR1 DFQATT and CDR2 SNEGSKA come from the germline V gene (reference sequence). Trimming took 1 base from V and 3 from J, leaving 19 bases between them. The CDR3 runs to 17 residues. CDR3 loop: CSARAHLGTGNYNEQFF. As DNA, the CDR3 is TGCAGTGCTAGAGCCCACCTCGGGACCGGGAACTACAATGAGCAGTTCTTC.

V and J are TRBV10-3 and TRBJ2-3; 8 nucleotides agree with TRBD2. Losses at the gene ends were 4 bases for V and 4 bases for J; bases not matched to a gene: 4. Germline values: CDR1 ENHRY, CDR2 SYGVKD. This CDR3 has 14 amino acids. DNA for the CDR3: TGTGCCATCAGTGCGGGGGGGCCCGCAGATACGCAGTATTTT. Protein sequence: CAISAGGPADTQYF.